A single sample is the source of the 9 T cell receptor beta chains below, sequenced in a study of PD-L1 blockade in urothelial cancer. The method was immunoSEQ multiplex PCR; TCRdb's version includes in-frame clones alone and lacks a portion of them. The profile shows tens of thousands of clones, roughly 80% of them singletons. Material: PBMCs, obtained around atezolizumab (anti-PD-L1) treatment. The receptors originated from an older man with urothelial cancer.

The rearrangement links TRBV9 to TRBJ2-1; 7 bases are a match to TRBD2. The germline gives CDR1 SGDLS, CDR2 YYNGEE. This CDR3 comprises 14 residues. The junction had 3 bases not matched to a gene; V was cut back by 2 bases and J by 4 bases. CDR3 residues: CASSVSGTYNEQFF. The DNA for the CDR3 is TGTGCCAGCAGCGTGAGCGGGACGTACAATGAGCAGTTCTTC.

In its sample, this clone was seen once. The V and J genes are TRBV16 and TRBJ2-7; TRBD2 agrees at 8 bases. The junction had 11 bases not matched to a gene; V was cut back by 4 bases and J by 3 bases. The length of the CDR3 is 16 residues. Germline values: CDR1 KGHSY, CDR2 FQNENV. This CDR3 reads CASSRPGREAFYEQYF. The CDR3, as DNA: TGTGCCAGCAGCCGCCCTGGGCGGGAGGCATTCTACGAGCAGTACTTC.

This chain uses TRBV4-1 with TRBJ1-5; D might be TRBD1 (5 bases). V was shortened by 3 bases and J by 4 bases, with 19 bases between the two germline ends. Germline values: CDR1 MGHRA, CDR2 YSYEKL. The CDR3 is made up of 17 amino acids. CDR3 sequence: CASSHPAGGAGNQPQHF. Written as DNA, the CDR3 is TGCGCCAGCAGCCACCCCGCCGGAGGGGCAGGGAATCAGCCCCAGCATTTT.

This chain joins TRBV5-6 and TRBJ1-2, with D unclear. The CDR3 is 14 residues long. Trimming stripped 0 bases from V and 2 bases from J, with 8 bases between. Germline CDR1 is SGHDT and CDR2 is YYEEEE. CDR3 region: CASSLGRRNYGYTF. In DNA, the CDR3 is TGTGCCAGCAGCTTGGGCAGGAGGAACTATGGCTACACCTTC.

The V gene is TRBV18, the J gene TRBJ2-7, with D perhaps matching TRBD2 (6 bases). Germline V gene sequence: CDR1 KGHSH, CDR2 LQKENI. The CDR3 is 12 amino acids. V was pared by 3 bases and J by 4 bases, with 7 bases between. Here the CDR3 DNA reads TGTGCCAGCTCACCGCGGGGTTACGAGCAGTACTTC. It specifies CASSPRGYEQYF.

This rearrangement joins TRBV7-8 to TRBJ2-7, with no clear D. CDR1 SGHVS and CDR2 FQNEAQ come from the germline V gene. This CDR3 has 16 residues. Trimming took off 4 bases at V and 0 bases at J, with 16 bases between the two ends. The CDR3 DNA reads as TGTGCCAGCAGCTCCGTTTGGGCTAAAAACTCCTACGAGCAGTACTTC. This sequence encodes CASSSVWAKNSYEQYF.

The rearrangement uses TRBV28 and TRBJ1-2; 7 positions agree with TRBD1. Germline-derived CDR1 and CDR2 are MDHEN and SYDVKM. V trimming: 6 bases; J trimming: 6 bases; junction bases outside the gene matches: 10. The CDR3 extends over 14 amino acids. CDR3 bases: TGTGCCAGCAGGATGATTGACAGGGAGAATGGCTACACCTTC. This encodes CASRMIDRENGYTF.

CDR3 nucleotide sequence: TGTGCCAGCAGTTTAGGTCTGACAGGGCCTGGAGAGACCCAGTACTTC. Its translation is CASSLGLTGPGETQYF. V and J are TRBV28 and TRBJ2-5, with 7 nucleotides matching TRBD1. The CDR3 covers 16 residues. V was clipped by 2 bases and J by 4 bases; unmatched bases: 10. Per germline, CDR1 MDHEN and CDR2 SYDVKM. Based on the CDR3 plus reference TRBV28 and TRBJ2-5, the full variable domain is DVKVTQSSRYLVKRTGEKVFLECVQDMDHENMFWYRQDPGLGLRLIYFSYDVKMKEKGDIPEGYSVSREKKERFSLILESASTNQTSMYLCASSLGLTGPGETQYFGPGTRLLVL.

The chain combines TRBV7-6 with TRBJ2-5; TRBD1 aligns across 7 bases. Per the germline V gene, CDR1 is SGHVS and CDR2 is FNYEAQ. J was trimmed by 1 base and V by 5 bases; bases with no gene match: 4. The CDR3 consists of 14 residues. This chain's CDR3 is CASSPGQSQETQYF. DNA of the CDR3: TGTGCCAGCAGCCCGGGACAGAGCCAAGAGACCCAGTACTTC.